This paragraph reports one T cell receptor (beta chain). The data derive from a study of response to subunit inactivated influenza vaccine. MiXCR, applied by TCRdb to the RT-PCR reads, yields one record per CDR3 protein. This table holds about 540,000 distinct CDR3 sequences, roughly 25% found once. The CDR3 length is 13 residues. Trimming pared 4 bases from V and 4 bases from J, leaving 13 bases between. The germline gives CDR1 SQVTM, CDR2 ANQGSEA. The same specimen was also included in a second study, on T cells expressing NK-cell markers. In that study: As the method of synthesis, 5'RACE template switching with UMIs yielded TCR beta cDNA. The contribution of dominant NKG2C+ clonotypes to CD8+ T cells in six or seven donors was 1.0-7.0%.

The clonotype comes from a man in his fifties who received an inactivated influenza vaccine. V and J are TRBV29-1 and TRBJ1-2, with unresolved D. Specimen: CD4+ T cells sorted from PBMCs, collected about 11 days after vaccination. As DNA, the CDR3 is TGCAGCGTTGTCGAAGGGTGGGGCTATGGCTACACCTTC. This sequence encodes CSVVEGWGYGYTF.